A single sample is the source of the 9 T cell receptor beta chains below, sequenced in a study of T cell clones after liver transplantation. The data were produced by immunoSEQ multiplex PCR, yet TCRdb's version contains in-frame clones alone and is incomplete. The table includes about 75,000 clones, around 84% detected once. The source material was CD4+ T cells from blood, sampled around 48 months after liver transplant. These receptors were collected from a human patient who received a liver transplant. Some T cells may be provided by the graft donor.

J is TRBJ2-2 and V is TRBV19; D unresolved. CDR3 length equals 14 residues. The germline V and J ends were trimmed by 1 base and 4 bases, with 7 bases remaining between them. Germline values: CDR1 LNHDA, CDR2 SQIVND (reference sequence). CDR3 in DNA: TGTGCCAGTAGTATAGGACACCTCACCGGGGAGCTGTTTTTT. It codes for CASSIGHLTGELFF.

The chain couples TRBV6-4 to TRBJ1-1; no clear D. CDR1 MRHNA and CDR2 SNTAGT come from the germline V gene. This CDR3 comprises 14 residues. V was shortened by 3 bases and J by 0 bases, with 8 bases between the two germline ends. The CDR3 reads CASSEHSVNTEAFF. The CDR3 DNA sequence: TGTGCCAGCAGTGAACACAGCGTGAACACTGAAGCTTTCTTT.

The rearrangement joins TRBV12-5 to TRBJ1-2, with D unclear. The CDR3 sequence is 14 residues long. Germline loops: CDR1 LGHNT, CDR2 FRNRAP. With 5 bases removed from V and 0 bases from J, the gap between germline ends came to 10 bases. The CDR3 reads CASGTGSANYGYTF. The CDR3 DNA follows: TGTGCTAGTGGTACCGGTTCGGCTAACTATGGCTACACCTTC.

V and J are TRBV18 and TRBJ2-2; D is undetermined. There are 14 residues in the CDR3. Looked up from germline, CDR1 is KGHSH and CDR2 is LQKENI. The ends were cut back, 4 bases at V and 1 base at J, with 7 bases in the middle. Here the CDR3 reads CASSRRQNTGELFF. For the CDR3, the DNA is TGTGCCAGCTCACGAAGACAGAACACCGGGGAGCTGTTTTTT.

V is TRBV19 and J is TRBJ2-7, with a weak D call TRBD2 (6 bases). Germline V gene lookup returns CDR1 LNHDA and CDR2 SQIVND (reference sequence). CDR3 length: 11 residues. This CDR3 is CGRGGNYEQYF. The CDR3 region has the DNA TGTGGTCGTGGGGGGAACTACGAGCAGTACTTC.

The chain has TRBV28 and TRBJ1-5; D is perhaps TRBD1 (6 bases). V lost 10 bases to trimming and J lost 0 bases, with 13 bases between them. The V gene's germline CDR1 is MDHEN and CDR2 SYDVKM. The CDR3 is 14 residues long. The DNA for the CDR3 is TGTGCCATCTCGGGGGGGGCTAGCAATCAGCCCCAGCATTTT. It encodes CAISGGASNQPQHF. The variable domain in full, completed from reference TRBV28 and TRBJ1-5, reads DVKVTQSSRYLVKRTGEKVFLECVQDMDHENMFWYRQDPGLGLRLIYFSYDVKMKEKGDIPEGYSVSREKKERFSLILESASTNQTSMYLCAISGGASNQPQHFGDGTRLSIL.

The chain joins TRBV11-2 to TRBJ2-7; 11 bases align to TRBD2. V trimming: 5 bases; J trimming: 2 bases; junction bases outside the gene matches: 11. The CDR3 covers 17 residues. Germline CDR1 is SGHAT and CDR2 is FQNNGV. The DNA for the CDR3 is TGTGCCAGCAGCCGAATAGCGGGAGGGCCCCCCGCCTACGAGCAGTACTTC. This translates into CASSRIAGGPPAYEQYF.

In its sample, this clone was seen once. V usage is TRBV21-1 and J usage is TRBJ2-4. TRBV21-1 has pseudogene status. The CDR3 covers 17 residues. The CDR3, as DNA: TGTGCCAGCAGATCTGGTGTAGCTACAGCAAGAAAAAACATTCAGTACTTC. This gives the protein CASRSGVATARKNIQYF.

This chain links TRBV11-2 with TRBJ2-1, with unresolved D. The germline CDR1 and CDR2 sequences are SGHAT and FQNNGV. V lost 5 bases, J lost 9 bases, and 14 bases lay in between. This CDR3 region has 13 residues. The CDR3 protein is CASSPSRLREQFF. CDR3 in DNA: TGTGCCAGCAGCCCTAGTCGCCTCCGTGAGCAGTTCTTC.